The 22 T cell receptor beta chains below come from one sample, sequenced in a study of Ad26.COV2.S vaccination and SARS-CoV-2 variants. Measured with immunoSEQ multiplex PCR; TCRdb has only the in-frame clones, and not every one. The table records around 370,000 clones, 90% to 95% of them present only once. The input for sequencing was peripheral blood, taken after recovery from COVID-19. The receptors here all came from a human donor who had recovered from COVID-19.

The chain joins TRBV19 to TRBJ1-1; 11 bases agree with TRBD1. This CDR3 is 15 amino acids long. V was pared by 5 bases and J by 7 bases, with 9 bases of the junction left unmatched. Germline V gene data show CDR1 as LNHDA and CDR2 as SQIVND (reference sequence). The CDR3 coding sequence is TGTGCCAGTAGTCCGTGGACAGGGGGCAGGGATGAAGCTTTCTTT. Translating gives CASSPWTGGRDEAFF.

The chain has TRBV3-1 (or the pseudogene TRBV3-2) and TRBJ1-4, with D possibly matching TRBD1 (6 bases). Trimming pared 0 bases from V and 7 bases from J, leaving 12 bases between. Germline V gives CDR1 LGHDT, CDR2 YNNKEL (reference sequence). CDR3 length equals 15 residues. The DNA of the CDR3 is TGTGCCAGCAGCCAAGACCAGGGGCTAGGTGAAAAACTGTTTTTT. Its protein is CASSQDQGLGEKLFF.

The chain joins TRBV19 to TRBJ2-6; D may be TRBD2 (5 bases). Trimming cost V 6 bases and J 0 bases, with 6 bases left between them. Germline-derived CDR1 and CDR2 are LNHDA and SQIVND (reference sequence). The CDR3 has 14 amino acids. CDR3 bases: TGTGCCAGTAGCGAGGGCTCTGGGGCCAACGTCCTGACTTTC. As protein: CASSEGSGANVLTF.

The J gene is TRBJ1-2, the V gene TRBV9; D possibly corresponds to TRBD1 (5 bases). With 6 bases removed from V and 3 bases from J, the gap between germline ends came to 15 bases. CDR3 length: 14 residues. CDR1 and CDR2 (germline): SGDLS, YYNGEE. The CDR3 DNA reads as TGTGCCAGCACCCACTCACAGGAATACTATGGCTACACCTTC. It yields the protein CASTHSQEYYGYTF.

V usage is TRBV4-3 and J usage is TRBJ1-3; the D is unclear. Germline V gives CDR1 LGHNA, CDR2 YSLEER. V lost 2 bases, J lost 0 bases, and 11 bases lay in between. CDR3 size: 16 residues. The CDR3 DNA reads TGCGCCAGCAGCCAAAATTTAAGACGCTCTGGAAACACCATATATTTT. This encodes CASSQNLRRSGNTIYF.

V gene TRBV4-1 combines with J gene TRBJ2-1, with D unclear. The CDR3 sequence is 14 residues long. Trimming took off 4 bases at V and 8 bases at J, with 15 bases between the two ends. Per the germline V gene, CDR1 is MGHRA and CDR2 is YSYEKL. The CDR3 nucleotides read TGCGCCAGCAGCCGAGACCGTACAGCGTATGAGCAGTTCTTC. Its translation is CASSRDRTAYEQFF.

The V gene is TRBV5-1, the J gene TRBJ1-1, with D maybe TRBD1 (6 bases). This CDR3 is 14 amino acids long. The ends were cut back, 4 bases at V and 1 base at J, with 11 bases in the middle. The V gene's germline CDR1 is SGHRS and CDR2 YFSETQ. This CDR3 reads CASSTEGGNTEAFF. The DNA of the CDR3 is TGCGCCAGCAGCACGGAAGGGGGGAACACTGAAGCTTTCTTT.

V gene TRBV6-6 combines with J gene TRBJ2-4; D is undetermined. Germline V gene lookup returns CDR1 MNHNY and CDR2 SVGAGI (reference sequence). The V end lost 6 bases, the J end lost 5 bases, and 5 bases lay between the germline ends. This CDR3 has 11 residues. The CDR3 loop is CASSPQNIQYF. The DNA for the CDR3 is TGTGCCAGCAGCCCCCAAAACATTCAGTACTTC.

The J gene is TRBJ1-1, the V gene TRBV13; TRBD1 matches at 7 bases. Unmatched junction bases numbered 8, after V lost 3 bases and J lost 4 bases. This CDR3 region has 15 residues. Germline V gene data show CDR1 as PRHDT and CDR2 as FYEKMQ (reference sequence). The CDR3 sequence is CASSFGQVGSTEAFF. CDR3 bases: TGTGCCAGCAGCTTTGGACAGGTTGGGAGCACTGAAGCTTTCTTT.

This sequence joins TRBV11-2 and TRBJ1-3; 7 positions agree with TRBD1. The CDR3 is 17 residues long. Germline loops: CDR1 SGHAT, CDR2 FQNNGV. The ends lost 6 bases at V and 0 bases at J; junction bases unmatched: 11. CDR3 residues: CASSSDRARYSGNTIYF. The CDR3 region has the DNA TGTGCCAGCAGTTCTGACAGGGCCCGATACTCTGGAAACACCATATATTTT.

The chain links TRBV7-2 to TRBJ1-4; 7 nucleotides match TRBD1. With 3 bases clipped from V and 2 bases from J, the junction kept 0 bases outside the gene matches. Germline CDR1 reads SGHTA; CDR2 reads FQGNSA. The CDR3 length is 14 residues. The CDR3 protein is CASSLTGTNEKLFF. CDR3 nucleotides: TGTGCCAGCAGCTTGACAGGGACTAATGAAAAACTGTTTTTT.

DNA of the CDR3: TGTGCCAGCAGCTTAGGGACAGGGGGAACAGATACGCAGTATTTT. This gives the protein CASSLGTGGTDTQYF. The chain is built from TRBV11-3 and TRBJ2-3; 10 bases agree with TRBD1. J lost 3 bases, V lost 1 base, and 1 base had no gene match. CDR1 SGHNT and CDR2 YENEEA come from the germline V gene. This CDR3 spans 15 amino acids. The full variable domain, rest sourced from reference TRBV11-3 and TRBJ2-3, is EAGVVQSPRYKIIEKKQPVAFWCNPISGHNTLYWYLQNLGQGPELLIRYENEEAVDDSQLPKDRFSAERLKGVDSTLKIQPAELGDSAVYLCASSLGTGGTDTQYFGPGTRLTVL.

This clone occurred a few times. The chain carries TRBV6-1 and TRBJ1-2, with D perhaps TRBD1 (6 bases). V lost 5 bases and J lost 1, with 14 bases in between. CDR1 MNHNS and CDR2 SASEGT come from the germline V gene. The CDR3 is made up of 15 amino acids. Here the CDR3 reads CASSSNRGGNYGYTF. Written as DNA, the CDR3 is TGTGCCAGCAGTTCGAACCGAGGGGGTAACTATGGCTACACCTTC.

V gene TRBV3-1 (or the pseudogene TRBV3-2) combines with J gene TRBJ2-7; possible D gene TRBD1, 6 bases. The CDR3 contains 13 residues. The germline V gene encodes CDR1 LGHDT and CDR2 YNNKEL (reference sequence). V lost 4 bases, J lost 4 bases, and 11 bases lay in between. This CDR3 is CASSPTGIYEQYF. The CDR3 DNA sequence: TGTGCCAGCAGCCCCACAGGGATATACGAGCAGTACTTC.

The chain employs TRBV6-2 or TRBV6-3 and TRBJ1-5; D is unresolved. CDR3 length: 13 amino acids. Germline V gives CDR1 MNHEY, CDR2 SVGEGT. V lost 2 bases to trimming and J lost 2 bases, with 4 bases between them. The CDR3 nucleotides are TGTGCCAGCAGTTACGACGGCAATCAGCCCCAGCATTTT. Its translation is CASSYDGNQPQHF.

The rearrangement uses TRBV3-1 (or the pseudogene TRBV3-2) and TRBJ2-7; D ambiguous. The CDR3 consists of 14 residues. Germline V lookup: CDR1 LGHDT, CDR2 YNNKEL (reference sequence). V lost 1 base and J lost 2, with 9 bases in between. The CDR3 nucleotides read TGTGCCAGCAGCCAAGGCCTATCCACCTACGAGCAGTACTTC. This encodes CASSQGLSTYEQYF.

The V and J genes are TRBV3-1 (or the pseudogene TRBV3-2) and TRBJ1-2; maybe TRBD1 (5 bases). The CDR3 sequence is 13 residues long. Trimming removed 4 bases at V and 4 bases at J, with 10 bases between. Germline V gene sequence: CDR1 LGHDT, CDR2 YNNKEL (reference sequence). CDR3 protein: CASSPRGRYGYTF. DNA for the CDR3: TGTGCCAGCAGCCCCCGGGGCCGCTATGGCTACACCTTC.

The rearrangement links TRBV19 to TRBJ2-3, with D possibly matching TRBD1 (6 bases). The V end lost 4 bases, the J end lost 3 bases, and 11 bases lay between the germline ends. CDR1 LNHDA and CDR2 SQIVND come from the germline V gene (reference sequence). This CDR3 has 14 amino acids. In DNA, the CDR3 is TGTGCCAGTAGTACGGGACACAAAACAGATACGCAGTATTTT. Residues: CASSTGHKTDTQYF.

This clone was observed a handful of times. The CDR3 is CASSQELTALGDEQYF. In nucleotides, the CDR3 is TGCGCCAGCAGCCAAGAGCTGACGGCCTTGGGGGACGAGCAGTACTTC. The chain combines TRBV4-1 with TRBJ2-7; the D gene could be TRBD1 or TRBD2 (5 bases each). V was pared by 0 bases and J by 5 bases, with 17 bases between. Per the germline V gene, CDR1 is MGHRA and CDR2 is YSYEKL. The CDR3 consists of 16 residues.

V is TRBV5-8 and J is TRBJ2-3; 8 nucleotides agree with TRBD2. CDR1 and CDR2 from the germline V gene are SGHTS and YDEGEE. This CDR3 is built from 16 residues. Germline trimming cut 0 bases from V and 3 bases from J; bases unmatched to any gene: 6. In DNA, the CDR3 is TGTGCCAGCAGCTTGGGCGGGGGGCCAGGGACAGATACGCAGTATTTT. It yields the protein CASSLGGGPGTDTQYF.

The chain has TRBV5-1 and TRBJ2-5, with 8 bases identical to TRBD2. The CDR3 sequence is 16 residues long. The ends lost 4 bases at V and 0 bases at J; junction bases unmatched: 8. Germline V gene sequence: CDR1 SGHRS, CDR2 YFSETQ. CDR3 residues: CASSMSGGNYQETQYF. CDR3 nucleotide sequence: TGCGCCAGCAGCATGAGCGGGGGCAACTACCAAGAGACCCAGTACTTC.

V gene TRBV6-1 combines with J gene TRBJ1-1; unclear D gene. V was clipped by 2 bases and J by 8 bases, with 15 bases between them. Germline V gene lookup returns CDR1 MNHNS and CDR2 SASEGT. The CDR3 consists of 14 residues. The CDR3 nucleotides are TGTGCCAGCAGTGAATTGCTGCGGGCCCTAGAAGCTTTCTTT. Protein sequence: CASSELLRALEAFF.